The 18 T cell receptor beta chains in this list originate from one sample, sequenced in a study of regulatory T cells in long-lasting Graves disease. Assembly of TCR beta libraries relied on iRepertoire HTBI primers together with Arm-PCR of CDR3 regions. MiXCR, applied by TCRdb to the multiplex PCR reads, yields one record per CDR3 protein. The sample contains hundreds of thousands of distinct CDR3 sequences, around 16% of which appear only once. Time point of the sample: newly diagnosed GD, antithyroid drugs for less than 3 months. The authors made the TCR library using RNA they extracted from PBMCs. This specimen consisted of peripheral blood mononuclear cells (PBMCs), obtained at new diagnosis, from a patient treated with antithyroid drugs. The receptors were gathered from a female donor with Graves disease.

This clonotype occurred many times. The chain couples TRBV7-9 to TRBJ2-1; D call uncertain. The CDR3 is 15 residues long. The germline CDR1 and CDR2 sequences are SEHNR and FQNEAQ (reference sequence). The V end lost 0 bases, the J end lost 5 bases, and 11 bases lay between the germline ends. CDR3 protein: CASSLAGTENNEQFF. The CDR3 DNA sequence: TGTGCCAGCAGCTTAGCTGGCACGGAGAACAATGAGCAGTTCTTC.

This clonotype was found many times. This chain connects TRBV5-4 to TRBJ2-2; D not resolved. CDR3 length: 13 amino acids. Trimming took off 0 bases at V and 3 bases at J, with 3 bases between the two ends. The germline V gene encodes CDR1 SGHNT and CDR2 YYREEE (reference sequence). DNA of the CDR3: TGTGCCAGCAGCTTGGGGTACACCGGGGAGCTGTTTTTT. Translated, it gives CASSLGYTGELFF.

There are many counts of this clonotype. The CDR3 region has the DNA TGCAGTGCTAGAGAAGGGGGCAGGGGGCCTGGGCAGCCCCAGCATTTT. This encodes CSAREGGRGPGQPQHF. V gene TRBV20-1 combines with J gene TRBJ1-5, with 8 bases identical to TRBD1. The CDR3 is 16 amino acids. Losses at the gene ends were 0 bases for V and 7 bases for J; bases not matched to a gene: 11. The V gene's germline CDR1 is DFQATT and CDR2 SNEGSKA (reference sequence).

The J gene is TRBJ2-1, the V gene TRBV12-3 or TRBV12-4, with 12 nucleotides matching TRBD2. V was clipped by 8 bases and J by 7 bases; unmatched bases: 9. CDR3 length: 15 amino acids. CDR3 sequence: CASAPGLAGQNEQFF. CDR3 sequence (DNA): TGTGCCAGCGCCCCGGGACTAGCGGGTCAAAATGAGCAGTTCTTC.

The CDR3 loop is CATSDSSGTGGFYSNQPQHF. The CDR3 DNA reads as TGTGCCACCAGTGATTCATCCGGGACAGGGGGCTTCTATAGCAATCAGCCCCAGCATTTT. This chain connects TRBV24-1 to TRBJ1-5; 12 bases are shared with TRBD1. This CDR3 is 20 amino acids long. CDR1 KGHDR and CDR2 SFDVKD come from the germline V gene. The J segment lost 0 bases and the V segment lost 2 bases, leaving 10 bases of the junction unmatched.

The CDR3 DNA reads TGTGCCAGCAGCCCGGCAGGGGGATCGAGCAATCAGCCCCAGCATTTT. Its translation is CASSPAGGSSNQPQHF. The chain recombines TRBV3-1 with TRBJ1-5, with 7 bases aligning to TRBD1. Trimming cost V 4 bases and J 1 base; bases outside gene matches: 7. Germline values: CDR1 LGHDT, CDR2 YNNKEL (reference sequence). This CDR3 has 16 residues.

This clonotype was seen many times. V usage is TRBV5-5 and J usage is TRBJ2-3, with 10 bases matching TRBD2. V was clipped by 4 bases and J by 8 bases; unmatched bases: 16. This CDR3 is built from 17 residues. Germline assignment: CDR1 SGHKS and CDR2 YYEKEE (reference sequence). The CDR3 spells CASSLASGRENFATQYF. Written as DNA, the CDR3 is TGTGCCAGCAGCCTTGCAAGCGGGAGGGAAAATTTTGCTACGCAGTATTTT.

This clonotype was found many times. This CDR3 reads CASSLGKGSNQPQHF. The CDR3, as DNA: TGTGCCAGCAGCTTAGGGAAAGGAAGCAATCAGCCCCAGCATTTT. The rearrangement joins TRBV5-6 to TRBJ1-5; D call uncertain. The CDR3 has 15 amino acids. Germline CDR1 is SGHDT and CDR2 is YYEEEE. V shed 2 bases and J shed 1 base, with 10 bases lying between them.

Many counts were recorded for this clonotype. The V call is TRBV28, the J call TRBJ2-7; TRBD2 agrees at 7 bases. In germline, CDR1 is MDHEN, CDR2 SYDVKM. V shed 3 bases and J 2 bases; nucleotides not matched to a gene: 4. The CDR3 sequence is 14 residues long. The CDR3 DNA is TGTGCCAGCAGTTTCCCTAGCGGCCCCTACGAGCAGTACTTC. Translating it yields CASSFPSGPYEQYF.

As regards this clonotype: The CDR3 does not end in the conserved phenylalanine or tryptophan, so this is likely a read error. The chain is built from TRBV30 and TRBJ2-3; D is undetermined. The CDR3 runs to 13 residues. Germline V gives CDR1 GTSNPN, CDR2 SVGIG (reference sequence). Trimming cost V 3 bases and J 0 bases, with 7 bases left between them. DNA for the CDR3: TGTGCCTGGAGCCAGGATAGCACAGATACGCAGTATTCT. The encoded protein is CAWSQDSTDTQYS.

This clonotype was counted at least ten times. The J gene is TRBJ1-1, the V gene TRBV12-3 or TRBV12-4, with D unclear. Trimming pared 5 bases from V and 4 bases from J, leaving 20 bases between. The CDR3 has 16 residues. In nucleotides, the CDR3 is TGTGCCAGCAGTCCATTTCGTTACCGTGTGAGCACTGAAGCTTTCTTT. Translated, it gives CASSPFRYRVSTEAFF.

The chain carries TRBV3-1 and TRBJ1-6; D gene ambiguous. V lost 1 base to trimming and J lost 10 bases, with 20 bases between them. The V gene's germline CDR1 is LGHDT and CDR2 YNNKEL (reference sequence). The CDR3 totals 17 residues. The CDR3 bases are TGTGCCAGCAGCCAAGTAACCCGCCGGGTTGGGGTCTCACCCCTCCACTTT. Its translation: CASSQVTRRVGVSPLHF.

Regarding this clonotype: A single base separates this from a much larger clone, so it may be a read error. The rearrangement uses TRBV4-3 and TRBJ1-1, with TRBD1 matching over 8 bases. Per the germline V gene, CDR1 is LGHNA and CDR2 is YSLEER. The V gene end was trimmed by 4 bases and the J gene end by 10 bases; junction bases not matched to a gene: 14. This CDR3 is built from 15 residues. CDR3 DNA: TGCGCCAGCAGCCGAGTGGGACAGGTTGGACCGCCAGCTTTCTTT. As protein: CASSRVGQVGPPAFF.

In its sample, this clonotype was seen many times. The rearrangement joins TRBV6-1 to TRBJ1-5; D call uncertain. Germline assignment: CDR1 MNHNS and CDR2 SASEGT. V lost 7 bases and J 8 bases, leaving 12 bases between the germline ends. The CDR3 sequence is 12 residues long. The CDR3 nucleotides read TGTGCCAGCACCCAAACCGGGGAGCCCCAGCATTTT. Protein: CASTQTGEPQHF.

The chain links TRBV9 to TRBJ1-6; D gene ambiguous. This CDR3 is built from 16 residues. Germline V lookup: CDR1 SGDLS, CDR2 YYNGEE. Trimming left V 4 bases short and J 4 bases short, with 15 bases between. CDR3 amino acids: CASSPKAATYNSPLHF. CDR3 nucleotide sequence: TGTGCCAGCAGCCCTAAAGCAGCGACGTATAATTCACCCCTCCACTTT.

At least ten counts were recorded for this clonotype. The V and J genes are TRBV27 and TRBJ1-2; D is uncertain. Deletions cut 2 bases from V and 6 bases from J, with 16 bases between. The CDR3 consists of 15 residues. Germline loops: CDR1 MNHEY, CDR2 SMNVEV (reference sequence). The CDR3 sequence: CASSLRSMGSHGYTF. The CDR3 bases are TGTGCCAGCAGTTTAAGGTCGATGGGCTCCCATGGCTACACCTTC.

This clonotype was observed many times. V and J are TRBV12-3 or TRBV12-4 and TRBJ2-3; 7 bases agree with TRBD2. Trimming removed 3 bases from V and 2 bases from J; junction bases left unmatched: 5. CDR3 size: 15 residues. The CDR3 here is CASSFPSGYTDTQYF. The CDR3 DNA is TGTGCCAGCAGTTTCCCTAGCGGATACACAGATACGCAGTATTTT.

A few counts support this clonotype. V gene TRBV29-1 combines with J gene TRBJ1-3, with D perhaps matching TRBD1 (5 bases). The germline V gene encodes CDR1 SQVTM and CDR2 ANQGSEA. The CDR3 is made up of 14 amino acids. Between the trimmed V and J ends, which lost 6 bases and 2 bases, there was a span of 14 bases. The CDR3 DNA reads TGCAGCGTCGCCGACAGCGAAACTGGAAACACCATATATTTT. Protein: CSVADSETGNTIYF.